The rows below give T cell receptor beta chains drawn from one sample of a study of technical replicates of blood from a few donors. Libraries were prepared by immunoSEQ multiplex PCR; TCRdb keeps only in-frame clonotypes and omits some of them. The sample shows over 25,000 clones, around nine tenths of them seen only once. The sample taken for sequencing was PBMCs. The receptors come from a human donor in good health. Some clones in this sample may be carry-over from other donors' samples. CDR3s include the opening cysteine and the closing phenylalanine or tryptophan. Each record gives: V gene, J gene, D gene, clone size, CDR3 protein, CDR3 DNA. A D gene is named only where the DNA matches it firmly. Not every row has a clone size; where given, it reads once, few, many or a size class.

>TRBV2|TRBJ2-7|TRBD2|-
CASSVGIAGMGVEQYF
TGTGCCAGCAGTGTGGGGATAGCGGGGATGGGGGTCGAGCAGTACTTC
>TRBV11-1|TRBJ1-1|TRBD1|-
CASSGGQGSTEAFF
TGTGCCAGCAGCGGAGGACAGGGGTCCACTGAAGCTTTCTTT
>TRBV5-1|TRBJ1-6|-|once
CASAQGDNSPLHF
TGCGCCAGCGCTCAAGGGGATAATTCACCCCTCCACTTT
>TRBV5-6|TRBJ2-1|TRBD2|-
CASSHVAGDEQFF
TGTGCCAGCAGCCATGTAGCGGGAGATGAGCAGTTCTTC
>TRBV7-8|TRBJ1-5|-|-
CASRKSRLGGQPQHF
TGTGCCAGCAGAAAATCCAGGCTCGGTGGTCAGCCCCAGCATTTT
>TRBV7-2|TRBJ2-2|-|-
CASSLDKRYTGELFF
TGTGCCAGCAGCTTAGATAAGCGGTACACCGGGGAGCTGTTTTTT
>TRBV6-5|TRBJ2-2|TRBD1|-
CASSYVGQGAGELFF
TGTGCCAGCAGTTACGTGGGACAGGGGGCCGGGGAGCTGTTTTTT
>TRBV30|TRBJ1-2|-|once
CAWSFAGLRTRDGYTF
TGTGCCTGGAGTTTCGCGGGGTTGAGGACTAGAGATGGCTACACCTTC
>TRBV19|TRBJ1-2|TRBD1|once
CASSIARTGTGGSGYTF
TGTGCCAGTAGTATAGCCCGAACAGGGACAGGGGGATCGGGCTACACCTTC
>TRBV5-6|TRBJ2-7|-|-
CASTRGELLYEQYF
TGTGCCAGCACCCGCGGAGAGTTACTCTACGAGCAGTACTTC
>TRBV6-1|TRBJ1-2|TRBD1|-
CASSGAGTGSYGYTF
TGTGCCAGCAGTGGGGCCGGGACAGGGAGCTATGGCTACACCTTC
>TRBV27|TRBJ2-1|TRBD2|-
CASSLSGGTSGSEQFF
TGTGCCAGCAGTTTATCGGGGGGGACTAGCGGCTCTGAGCAGTTCTTC
>TRBV6-5|TRBJ2-7|TRBD1|-
CASSRTGVVEQYF
TGTGCCAGCAGCCGGACAGGGGTCGTCGAGCAGTACTTC
>TRBV5-6|TRBJ1-5|-|-
CASSLFRERFQPQHF
TGTGCCAGCAGCTTGTTCCGGGAACGGTTTCAGCCCCAGCATTTT
>TRBV4-2|TRBJ2-2|-|-
CASSLASAEKPGELFF
TGTGCCAGCAGCCTGGCTAGCGCCGAAAAGCCCGGGGAGCTGTTTTTT
>TRBV18|TRBJ2-2|TRBD2|-
CASSPYRTSGRNTGELFF
TGTGCCAGCTCACCCTACCGGACTAGCGGGCGGAACACCGGGGAGCTGTTTTTT
>TRBV4-3|TRBJ2-7|-|-
CASSQASSYEQYF
TGCGCCAGCAGCCAAGCGAGCTCCTACGAGCAGTACTTC
>TRBV5-4|TRBJ2-7|TRBD2|-
CASSTGLAMYEQYF
TGTGCCAGCAGCACCGGACTAGCGATGTACGAGCAGTACTTC
>TRBV9|TRBJ2-5|-|few
CASSVGDIGETQYF
TGTGCCAGCAGCGTAGGGGACATAGGGGAGACCCAGTACTTC
>TRBV9|TRBJ1-3|TRBD1|once
CASSGGPGGFGNTIYF
TGTGCCAGCAGCGGAGGGCCAGGGGGCTTTGGAAACACCATATATTTT
>TRBV5-4|TRBJ2-7|TRBD2|-
CASSSPLAGGLGSDEQYF
TGTGCCAGCAGCTCCCCCCTAGCGGGGGGCCTGGGCTCGGACGAGCAGTACTTC